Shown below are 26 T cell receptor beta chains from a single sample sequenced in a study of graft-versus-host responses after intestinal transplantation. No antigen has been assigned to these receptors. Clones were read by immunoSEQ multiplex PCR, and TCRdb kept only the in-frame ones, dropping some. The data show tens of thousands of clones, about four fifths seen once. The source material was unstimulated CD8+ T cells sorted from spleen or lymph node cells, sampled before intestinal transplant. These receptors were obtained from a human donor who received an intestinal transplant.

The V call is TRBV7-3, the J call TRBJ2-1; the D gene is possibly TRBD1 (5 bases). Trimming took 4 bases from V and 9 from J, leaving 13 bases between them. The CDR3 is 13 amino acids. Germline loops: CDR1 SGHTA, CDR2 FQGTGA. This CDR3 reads CASSYRLRSEQFF. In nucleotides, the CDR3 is TGTGCCAGCAGCTACAGGTTGCGGAGTGAGCAGTTCTTC.

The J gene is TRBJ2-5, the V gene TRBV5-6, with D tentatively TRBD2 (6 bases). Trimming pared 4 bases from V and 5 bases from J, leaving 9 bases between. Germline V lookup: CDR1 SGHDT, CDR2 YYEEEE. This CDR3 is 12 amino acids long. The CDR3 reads CASSPGGETQYF. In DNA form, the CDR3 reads TGTGCCAGCAGCCCTGGGGGGGAGACCCAGTACTTC.

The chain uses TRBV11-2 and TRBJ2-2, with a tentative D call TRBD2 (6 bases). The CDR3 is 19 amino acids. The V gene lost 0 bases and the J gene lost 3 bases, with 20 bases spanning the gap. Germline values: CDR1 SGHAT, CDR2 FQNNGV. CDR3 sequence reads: CASSLDLGAGGGYTGELFF. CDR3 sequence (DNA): TGTGCCAGCAGCTTAGACCTGGGAGCGGGCGGAGGGTACACCGGGGAGCTGTTTTTT.

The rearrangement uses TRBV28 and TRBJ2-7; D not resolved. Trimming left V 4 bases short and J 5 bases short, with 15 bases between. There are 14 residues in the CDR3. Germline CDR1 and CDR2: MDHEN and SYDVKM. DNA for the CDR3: TGTGCCAGCAGTTATGGCCGAACGCTGCACGAGCAGTACTTC. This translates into CASSYGRTLHEQYF.

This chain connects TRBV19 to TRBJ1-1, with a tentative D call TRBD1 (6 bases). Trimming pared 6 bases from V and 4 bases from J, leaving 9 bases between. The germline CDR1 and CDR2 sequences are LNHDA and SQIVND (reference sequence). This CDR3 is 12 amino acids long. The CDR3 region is CASRQGTTEAFF. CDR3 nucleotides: TGTGCCAGTAGACAGGGAACCACTGAAGCTTTCTTT.

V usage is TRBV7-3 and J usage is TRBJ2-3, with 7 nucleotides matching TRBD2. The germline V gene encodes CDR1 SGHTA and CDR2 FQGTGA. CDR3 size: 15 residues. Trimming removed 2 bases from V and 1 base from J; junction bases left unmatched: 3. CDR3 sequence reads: CASSLVGGGTDTQYF. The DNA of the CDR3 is TGTGCCAGCAGCTTAGTGGGGGGGGGCACAGATACGCAGTATTTT.

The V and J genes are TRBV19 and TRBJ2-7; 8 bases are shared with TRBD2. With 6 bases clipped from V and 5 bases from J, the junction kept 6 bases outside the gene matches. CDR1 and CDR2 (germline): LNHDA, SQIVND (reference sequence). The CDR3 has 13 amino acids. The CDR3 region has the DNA TGTGCCAGTAGCCTACTTAGCGGGAACGAGCAGTACTTC. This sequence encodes CASSLLSGNEQYF.

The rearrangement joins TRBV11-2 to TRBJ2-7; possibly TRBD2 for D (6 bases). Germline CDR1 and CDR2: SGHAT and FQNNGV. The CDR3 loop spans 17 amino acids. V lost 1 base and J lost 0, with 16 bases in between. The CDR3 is CASSLGLGGRPSYEQYF. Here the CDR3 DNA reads TGTGCCAGCAGCTTAGGATTGGGGGGACGGCCCTCCTACGAGCAGTACTTC.

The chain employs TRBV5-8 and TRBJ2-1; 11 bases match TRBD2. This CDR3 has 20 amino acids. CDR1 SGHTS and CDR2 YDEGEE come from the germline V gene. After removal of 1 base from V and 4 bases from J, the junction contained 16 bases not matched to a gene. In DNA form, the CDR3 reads TGTGCCAGCAGCTTGTGGGTACTAGCGGGAGTCTTTTACTTGTACAATGAGCAGTTCTTC. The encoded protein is CASSLWVLAGVFYLYNEQFF.

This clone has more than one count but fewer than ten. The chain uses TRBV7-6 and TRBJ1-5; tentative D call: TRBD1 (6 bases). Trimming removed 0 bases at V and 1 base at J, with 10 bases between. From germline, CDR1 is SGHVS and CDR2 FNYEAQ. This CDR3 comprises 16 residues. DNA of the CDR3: TGTGCCAGCAGCTTAGCTGGGGGCTGGAGCAATCAGCCCCAGCATTTT. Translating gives CASSLAGGWSNQPQHF.

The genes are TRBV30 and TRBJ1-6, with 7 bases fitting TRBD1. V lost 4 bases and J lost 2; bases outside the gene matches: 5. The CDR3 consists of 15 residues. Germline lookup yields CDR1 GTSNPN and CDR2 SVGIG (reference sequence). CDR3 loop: CAWTDRDPYNSPLHF. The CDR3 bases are TGTGCCTGGACCGACAGGGACCCCTATAATTCACCCCTCCACTTT.

This chain's CDR3 is CASSFGLAGVRTGELFF. The DNA of the CDR3 is TGTGCCAGCAGCTTTGGACTAGCGGGAGTTCGCACCGGGGAGCTGTTTTTT. The rearrangement uses TRBV13 and TRBJ2-2; 13 nucleotides align to TRBD2. The CDR3 length is 17 residues. The junction had 5 bases not matched to a gene; V was cut back by 3 bases and J by 4 bases. CDR1 and CDR2 from the germline V gene are PRHDT and FYEKMQ (reference sequence).

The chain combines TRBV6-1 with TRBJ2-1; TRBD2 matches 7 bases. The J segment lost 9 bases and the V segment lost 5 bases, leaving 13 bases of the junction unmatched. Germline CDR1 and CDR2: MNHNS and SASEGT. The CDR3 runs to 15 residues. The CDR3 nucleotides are TGTGCCAGCAGTCGACTAGCCCCCGGATTAGGTGAGCAGTTCTTC. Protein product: CASSRLAPGLGEQFF.

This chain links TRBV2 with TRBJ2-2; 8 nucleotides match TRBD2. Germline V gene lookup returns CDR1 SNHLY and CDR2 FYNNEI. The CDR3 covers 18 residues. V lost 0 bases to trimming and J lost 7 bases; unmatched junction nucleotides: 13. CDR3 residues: CASSEASAGVGEGGELFF. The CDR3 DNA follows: TGTGCCAGCAGTGAAGCGTCAGCGGGAGTGGGGGAGGGCGGGGAGCTGTTTTTT.

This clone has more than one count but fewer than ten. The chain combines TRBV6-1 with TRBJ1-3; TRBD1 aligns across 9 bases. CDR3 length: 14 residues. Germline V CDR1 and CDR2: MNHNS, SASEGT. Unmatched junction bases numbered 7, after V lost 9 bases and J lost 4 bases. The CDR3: CASTGTGIGNTIYF. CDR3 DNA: TGTGCCAGTACCGGGACAGGGATAGGAAACACCATATATTTT.

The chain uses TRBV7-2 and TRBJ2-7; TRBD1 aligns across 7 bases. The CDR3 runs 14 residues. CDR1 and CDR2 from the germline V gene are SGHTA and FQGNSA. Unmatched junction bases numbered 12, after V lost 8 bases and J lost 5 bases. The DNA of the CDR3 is TGTGCCAGCTCCCTGACAGGGAGAATACACGAGCAGTACTTC. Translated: CASSLTGRIHEQYF.

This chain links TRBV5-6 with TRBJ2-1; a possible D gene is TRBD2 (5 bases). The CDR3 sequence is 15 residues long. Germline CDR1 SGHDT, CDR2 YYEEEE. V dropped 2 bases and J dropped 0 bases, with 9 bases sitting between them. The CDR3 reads CASSFLGISYNEQFF. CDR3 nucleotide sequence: TGTGCCAGCAGCTTTCTCGGGATCTCCTACAATGAGCAGTTCTTC.

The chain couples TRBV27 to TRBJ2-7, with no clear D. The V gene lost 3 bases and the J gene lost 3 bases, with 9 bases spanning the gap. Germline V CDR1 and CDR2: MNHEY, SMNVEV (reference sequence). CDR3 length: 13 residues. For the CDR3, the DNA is TGTGCCAGCAGTTTTTCGAGGAGCTACGAGCAGTACTTC. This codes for CASSFSRSYEQYF.

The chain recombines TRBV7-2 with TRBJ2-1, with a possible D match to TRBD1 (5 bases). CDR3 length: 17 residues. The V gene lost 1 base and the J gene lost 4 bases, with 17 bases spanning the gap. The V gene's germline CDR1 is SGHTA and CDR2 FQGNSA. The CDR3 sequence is CASSLGAVTVGYNEQFF. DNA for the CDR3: TGTGCCAGCAGCTTAGGGGCAGTGACAGTAGGTTACAATGAGCAGTTCTTC.

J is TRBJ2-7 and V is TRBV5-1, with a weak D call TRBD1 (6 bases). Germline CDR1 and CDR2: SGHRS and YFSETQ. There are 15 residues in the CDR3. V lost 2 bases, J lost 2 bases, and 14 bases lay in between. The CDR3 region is CASSLSWGPTYEQYF. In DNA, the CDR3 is TGCGCCAGCAGCTTATCGTGGGGGCCTACCTACGAGCAGTACTTC.

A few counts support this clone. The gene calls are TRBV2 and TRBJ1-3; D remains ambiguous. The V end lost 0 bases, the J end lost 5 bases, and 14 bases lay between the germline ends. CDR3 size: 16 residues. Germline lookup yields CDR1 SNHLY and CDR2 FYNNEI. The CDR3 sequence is CASSEALGGPRNTIYF. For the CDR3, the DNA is TGTGCCAGCAGTGAAGCGCTTGGAGGGCCAAGAAACACCATATATTTT.

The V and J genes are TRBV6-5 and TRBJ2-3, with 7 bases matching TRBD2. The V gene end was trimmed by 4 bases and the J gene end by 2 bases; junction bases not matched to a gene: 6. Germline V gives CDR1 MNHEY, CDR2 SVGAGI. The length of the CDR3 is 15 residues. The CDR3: CASSLGTTSTDTQYF. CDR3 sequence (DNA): TGTGCCAGCAGTTTGGGGACTACCTCCACAGATACGCAGTATTTT.

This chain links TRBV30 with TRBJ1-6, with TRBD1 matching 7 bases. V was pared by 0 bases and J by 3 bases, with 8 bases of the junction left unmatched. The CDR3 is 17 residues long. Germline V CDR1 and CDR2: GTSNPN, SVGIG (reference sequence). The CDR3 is CAWSVRTGAFYNSPLHF. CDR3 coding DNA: TGTGCCTGGAGTGTCCGGACAGGAGCCTTCTATAATTCACCCCTCCACTTT.

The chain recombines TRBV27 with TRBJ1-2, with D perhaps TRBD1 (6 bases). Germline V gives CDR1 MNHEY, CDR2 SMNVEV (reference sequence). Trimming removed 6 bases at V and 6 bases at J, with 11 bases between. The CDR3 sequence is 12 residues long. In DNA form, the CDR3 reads TGTGCCAGCAGAACAGGGTTCCATGGCTACACCTTC. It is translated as CASRTGFHGYTF.

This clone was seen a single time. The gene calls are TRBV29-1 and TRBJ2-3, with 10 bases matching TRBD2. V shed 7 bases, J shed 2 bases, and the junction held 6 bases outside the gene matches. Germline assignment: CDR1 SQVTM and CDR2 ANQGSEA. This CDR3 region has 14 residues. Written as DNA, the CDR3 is TGCAGCGGTACGGGACTAGCGACCACAGATACGCAGTATTTT. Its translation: CSGTGLATTDTQYF.

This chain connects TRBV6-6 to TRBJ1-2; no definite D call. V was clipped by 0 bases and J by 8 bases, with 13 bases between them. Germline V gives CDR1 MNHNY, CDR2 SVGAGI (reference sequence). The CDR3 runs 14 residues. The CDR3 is CASSYSSGWGGYTF. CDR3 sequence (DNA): TGTGCCAGCAGTTACTCTTCGGGGTGGGGAGGCTACACCTTC.